The T cell receptor beta chain described here comes from a study of T cell repertoires in cytomegalovirus infection. Study-wide results and limits: Carriers of CMV plus the relevant HLA were identified by cumulative public TCR beta family frequency.

The CDR3 consists of 15 residues. In germline, CDR1 is SNHLY, CDR2 FYNNEI. With 3 bases clipped from V and 3 bases from J, the junction kept 5 bases outside the gene matches. Regarding this clonotype: Its antigen is unknown.

MiXCR was run by TCRdb on the reads, yielding one entry per CDR3 protein. This sample has 680,000 or so distinct CDR3 sequences, with 35% found just once. Source material: PBMCs. The genes are TRBV2 and TRBJ2-1, with 7 bases aligning to TRBD1. This TCR came from a human donor in good health (CMV status not recorded). Some clones in this sample may be carry-over from other donors' samples. The CDR3 region has the DNA TGTGCCAGCAGTGAGGGGACAGCCTTCTACAATGAGCAGTTCTTC. This sequence encodes CASSEGTAFYNEQFF.